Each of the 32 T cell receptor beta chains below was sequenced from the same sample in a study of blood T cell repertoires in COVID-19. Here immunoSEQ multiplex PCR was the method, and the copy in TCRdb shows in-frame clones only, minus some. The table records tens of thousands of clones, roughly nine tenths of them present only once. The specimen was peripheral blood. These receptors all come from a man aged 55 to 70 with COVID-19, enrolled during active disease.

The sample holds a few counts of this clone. The chain's CDR3 is CASRPGTGVGGYTF. For the CDR3, the DNA is TGTGCCAGCAGACCCGGGACAGGGGTTGGAGGCTACACCTTC. This chain uses TRBV6-4 with TRBJ1-2; TRBD1 matches at 10 bases. This CDR3 is 14 amino acids long. Germline CDR1 MRHNA, CDR2 SNTAGT. Germline trimming cut 6 bases from V and 8 bases from J; bases unmatched to any gene: 9.

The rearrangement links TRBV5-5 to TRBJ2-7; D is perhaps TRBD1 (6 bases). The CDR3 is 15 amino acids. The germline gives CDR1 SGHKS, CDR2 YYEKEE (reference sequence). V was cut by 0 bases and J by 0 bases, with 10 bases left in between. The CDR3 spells CASSLGQALSYEQYF. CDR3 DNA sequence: TGTGCCAGCAGCTTGGGACAGGCCCTCTCCTACGAGCAGTACTTC.

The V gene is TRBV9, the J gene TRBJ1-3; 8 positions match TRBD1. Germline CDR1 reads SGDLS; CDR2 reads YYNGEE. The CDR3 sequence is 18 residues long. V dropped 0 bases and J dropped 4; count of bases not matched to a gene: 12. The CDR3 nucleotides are TGTGCCAGCAGCGTAGGCGCCGGGGCAGGGGGCCTGGGAAACACCATATATTTT. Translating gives CASSVGAGAGGLGNTIYF.

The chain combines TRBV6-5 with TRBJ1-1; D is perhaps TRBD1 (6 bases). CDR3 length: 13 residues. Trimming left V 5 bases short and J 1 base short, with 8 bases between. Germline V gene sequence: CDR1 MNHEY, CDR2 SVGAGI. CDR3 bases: TGTGCCAGCAGTACGGGACAGAACACTGAAGCTTTCTTT. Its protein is CASSTGQNTEAFF.

CDR3 DNA: TGTGCCAGCAGAGGACTAGCGGGAGAGATCAATGAGCAGTTCTTC. This gives the protein CASRGLAGEINEQFF. The J gene is TRBJ2-1, the V gene TRBV7-9, with 13 bases fitting TRBD2. V gave up 6 bases and J gave up 6 bases; unmatched junction bases: 5. This CDR3 has 15 residues. CDR1 is SEHNR and CDR2 is FQNEAQ in the germline V gene (reference sequence).

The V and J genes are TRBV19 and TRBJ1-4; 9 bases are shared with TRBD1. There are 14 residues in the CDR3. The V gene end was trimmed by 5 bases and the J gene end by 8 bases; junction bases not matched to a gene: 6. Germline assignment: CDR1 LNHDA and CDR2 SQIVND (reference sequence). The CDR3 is CASSPDRGGEKLFF. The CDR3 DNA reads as TGTGCCAGTAGTCCGGACAGGGGTGGGGAAAAACTGTTTTTT.

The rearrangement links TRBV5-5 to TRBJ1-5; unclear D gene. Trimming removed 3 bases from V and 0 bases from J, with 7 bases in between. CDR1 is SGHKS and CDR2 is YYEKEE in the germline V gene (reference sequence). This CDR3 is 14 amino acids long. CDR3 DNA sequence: TGTGCCAGCAGCTCGGGAAATAGCAATCAGCCCCAGCATTTT. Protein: CASSSGNSNQPQHF.

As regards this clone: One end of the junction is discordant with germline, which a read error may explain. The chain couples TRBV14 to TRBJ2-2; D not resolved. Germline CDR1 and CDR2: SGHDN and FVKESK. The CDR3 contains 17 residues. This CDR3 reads CASFEPYPTNNIGELFF. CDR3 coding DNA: TGTGCCAGCTTCGAACCTTACCCCACTAATAACATCGGGGAGCTGTTTTTT.

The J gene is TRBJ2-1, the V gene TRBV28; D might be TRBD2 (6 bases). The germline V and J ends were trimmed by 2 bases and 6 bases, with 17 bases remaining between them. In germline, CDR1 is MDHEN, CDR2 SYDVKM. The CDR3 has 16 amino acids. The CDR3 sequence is CASSLKGLALFNEQFF. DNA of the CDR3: TGTGCCAGCAGTTTAAAAGGCCTAGCGCTATTCAATGAGCAGTTCTTC.

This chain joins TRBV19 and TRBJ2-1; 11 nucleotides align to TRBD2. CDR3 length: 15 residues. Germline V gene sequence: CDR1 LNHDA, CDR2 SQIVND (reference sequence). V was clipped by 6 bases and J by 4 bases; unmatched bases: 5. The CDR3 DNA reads TGTGCCAGTAGAGGGGGACTAGCGGATTACAATGAGCAGTTCTTC. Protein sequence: CASRGGLADYNEQFF. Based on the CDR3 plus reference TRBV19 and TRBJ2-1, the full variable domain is DGGITQSPKYLFRKEGQNVTLSCEQNLNHDAMYWYRQDPGQGLRLIYYSQIVNDFQKGDIAEGYSVSREKKESFPLTVTSAQKNPTAFYLCASRGGLADYNEQFFGPGTRLTVL.

The CDR3 DNA reads TGTGCCAGCAGTGACGGGGAGAACACCGGGGAGCTGTTTTTT. Encoded protein: CASSDGENTGELFF. V and J are TRBV2 and TRBJ2-2; D is possibly TRBD2 (5 bases). The CDR3 covers 14 residues. The germline V gene has CDR1 SNHLY and CDR2 FYNNEI. V dropped 3 bases and J dropped 1 base, with 6 bases sitting between them.

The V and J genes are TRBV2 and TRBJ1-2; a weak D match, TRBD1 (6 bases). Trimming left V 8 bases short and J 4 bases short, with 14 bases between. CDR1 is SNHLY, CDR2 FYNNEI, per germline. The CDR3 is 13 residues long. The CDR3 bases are TGTGCCAGCGGTGGGGGGCGAAGCTATGGCTACACCTTC. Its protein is CASGGGRSYGYTF.

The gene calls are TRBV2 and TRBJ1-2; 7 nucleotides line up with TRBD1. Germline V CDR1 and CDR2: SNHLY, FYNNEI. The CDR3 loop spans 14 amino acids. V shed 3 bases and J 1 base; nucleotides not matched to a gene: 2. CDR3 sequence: CASSETGFNYGYTF. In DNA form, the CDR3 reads TGTGCCAGCAGTGAGACAGGGTTTAACTATGGCTACACCTTC.

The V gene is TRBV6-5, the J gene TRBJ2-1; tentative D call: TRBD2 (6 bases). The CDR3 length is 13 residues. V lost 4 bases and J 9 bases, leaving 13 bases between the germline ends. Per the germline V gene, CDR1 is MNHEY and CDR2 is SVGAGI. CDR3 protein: CASSLRRDSEQFF. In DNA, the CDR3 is TGTGCCAGCAGTTTGAGGAGGGATAGTGAGCAGTTCTTC.

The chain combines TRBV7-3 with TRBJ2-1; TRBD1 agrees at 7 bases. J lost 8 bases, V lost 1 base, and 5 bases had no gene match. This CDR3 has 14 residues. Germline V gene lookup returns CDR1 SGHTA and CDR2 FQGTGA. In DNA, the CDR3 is TGTGCCAGCAGCTTAAATAACCAGGGGGATGAGCAGTTCTTC. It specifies CASSLNNQGDEQFF. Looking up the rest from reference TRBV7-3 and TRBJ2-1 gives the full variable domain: GAGVSQTPSNKVTEKGKYVELRCDPISGHTALYWYRQSLGQGPEFLIYFQGTGAADDSGLPNDRFFAVRPEGSVSTLKIQRTERGDSAVYLCASSLNNQGDEQFFGPGTRLTVL.

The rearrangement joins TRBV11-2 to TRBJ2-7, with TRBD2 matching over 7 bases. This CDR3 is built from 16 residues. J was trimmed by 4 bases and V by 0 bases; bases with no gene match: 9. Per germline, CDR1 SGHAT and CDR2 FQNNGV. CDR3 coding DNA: TGTGCCAGCAGCTTAGAGGGCGGGAGACGGTATTACGAGCAGTACTTC. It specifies CASSLEGGRRYYEQYF.

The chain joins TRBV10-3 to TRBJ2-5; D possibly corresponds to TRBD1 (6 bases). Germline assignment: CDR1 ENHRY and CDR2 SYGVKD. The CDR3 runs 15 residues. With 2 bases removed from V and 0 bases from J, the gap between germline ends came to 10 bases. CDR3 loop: CAISEGPGDQETQYF. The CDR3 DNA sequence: TGTGCCATCAGTGAGGGGCCAGGGGACCAAGAGACCCAGTACTTC.

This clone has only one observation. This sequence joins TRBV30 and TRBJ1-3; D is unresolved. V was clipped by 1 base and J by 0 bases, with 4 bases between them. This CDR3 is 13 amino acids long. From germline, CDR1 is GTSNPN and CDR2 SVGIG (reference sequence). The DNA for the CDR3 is TGTGCCTGGAGTGCCAGCTCTGGAAACACCATATATTTT. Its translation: CAWSASSGNTIYF.

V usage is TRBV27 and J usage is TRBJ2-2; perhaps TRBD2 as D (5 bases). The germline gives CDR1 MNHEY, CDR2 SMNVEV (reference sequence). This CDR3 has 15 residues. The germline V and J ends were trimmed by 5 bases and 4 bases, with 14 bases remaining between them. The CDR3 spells CASSARFGGTGELFF. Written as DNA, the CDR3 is TGTGCCAGCAGTGCCAGATTCGGAGGCACCGGGGAGCTGTTTTTT.

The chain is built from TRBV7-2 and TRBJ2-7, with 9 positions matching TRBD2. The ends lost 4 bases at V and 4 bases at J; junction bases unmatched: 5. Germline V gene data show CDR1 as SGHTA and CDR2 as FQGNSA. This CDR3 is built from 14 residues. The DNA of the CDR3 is TGTGCCAGCAGCTGGGGACTAGCCGGGTACGAGCAGTACTTC. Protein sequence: CASSWGLAGYEQYF.

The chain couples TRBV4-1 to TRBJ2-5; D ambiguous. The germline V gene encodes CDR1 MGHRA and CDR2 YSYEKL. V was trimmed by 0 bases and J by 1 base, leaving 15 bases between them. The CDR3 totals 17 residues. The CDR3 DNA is TGCGCCAGCAGCCAAGAGCCCCCAGAAATAAGCCAAGAGACCCAGTACTTC. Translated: CASSQEPPEISQETQYF.

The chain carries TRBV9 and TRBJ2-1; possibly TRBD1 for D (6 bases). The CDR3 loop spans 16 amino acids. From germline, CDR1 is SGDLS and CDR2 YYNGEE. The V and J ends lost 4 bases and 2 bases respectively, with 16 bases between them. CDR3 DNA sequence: TGTGCCAGCAGCCTCGATTCAGGGGAGCCCTACAATGAGCAGTTCTTC. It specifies CASSLDSGEPYNEQFF.

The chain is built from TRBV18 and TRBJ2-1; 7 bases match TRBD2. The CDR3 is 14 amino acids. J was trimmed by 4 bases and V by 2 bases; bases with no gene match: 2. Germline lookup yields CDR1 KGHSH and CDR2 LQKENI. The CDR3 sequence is CASSPAGEYNEQFF. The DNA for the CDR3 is TGTGCCAGCTCACCAGCGGGAGAATACAATGAGCAGTTCTTC.

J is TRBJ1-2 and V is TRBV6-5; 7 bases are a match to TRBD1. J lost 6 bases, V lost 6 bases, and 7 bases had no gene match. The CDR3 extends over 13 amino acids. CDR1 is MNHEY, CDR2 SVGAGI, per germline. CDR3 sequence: CASRDRRADGYTF. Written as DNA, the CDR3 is TGTGCCAGCAGGGACAGGAGGGCCGATGGCTACACCTTC.

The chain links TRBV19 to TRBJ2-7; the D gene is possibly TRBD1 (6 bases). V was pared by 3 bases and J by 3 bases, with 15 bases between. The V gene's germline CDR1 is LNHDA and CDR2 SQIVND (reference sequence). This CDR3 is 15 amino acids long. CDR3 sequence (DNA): TGTGCCAGTAGTATTGTAACTGGGGACAACTACGAGCAGTACTTC. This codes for CASSIVTGDNYEQYF.

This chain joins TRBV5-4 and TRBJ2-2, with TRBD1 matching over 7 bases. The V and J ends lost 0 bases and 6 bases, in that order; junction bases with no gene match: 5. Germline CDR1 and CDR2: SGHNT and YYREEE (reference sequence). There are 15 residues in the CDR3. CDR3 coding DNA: TGTGCCAGCAGCTTGGCAGGGACAGTGCCCGGGGAGCTGTTTTTT. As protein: CASSLAGTVPGELFF.

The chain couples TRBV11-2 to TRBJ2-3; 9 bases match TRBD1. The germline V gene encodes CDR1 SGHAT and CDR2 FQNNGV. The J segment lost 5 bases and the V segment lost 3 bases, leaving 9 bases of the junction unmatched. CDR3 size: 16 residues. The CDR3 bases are TGTGCCAGCAGCTTCAACAGGGGGCAAGAGGGAGATACGCAGTATTTT. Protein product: CASSFNRGQEGDTQYF.

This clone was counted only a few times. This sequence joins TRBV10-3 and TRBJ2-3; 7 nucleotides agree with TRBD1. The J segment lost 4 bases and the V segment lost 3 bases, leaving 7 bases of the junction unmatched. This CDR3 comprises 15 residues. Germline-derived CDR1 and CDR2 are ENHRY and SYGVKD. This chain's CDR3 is CAISDPGQRSDTQYF. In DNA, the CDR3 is TGTGCCATCAGTGACCCGGGACAGAGGTCAGATACGCAGTATTTT.

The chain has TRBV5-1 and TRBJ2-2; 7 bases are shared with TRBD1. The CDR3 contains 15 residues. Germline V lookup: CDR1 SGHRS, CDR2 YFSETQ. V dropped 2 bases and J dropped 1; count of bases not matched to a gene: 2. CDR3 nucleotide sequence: TGCGCCAGCAGCTTCGGGACAGTGAACACCGGGGAGCTGTTTTTT. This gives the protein CASSFGTVNTGELFF.

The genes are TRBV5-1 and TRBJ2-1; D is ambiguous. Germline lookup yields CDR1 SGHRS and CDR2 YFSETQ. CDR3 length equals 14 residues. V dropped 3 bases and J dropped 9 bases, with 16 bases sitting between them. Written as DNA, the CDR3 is TGCGCCAGCAGCTCGGCCGGAGACTTCCTTGAGCAGTTCTTC. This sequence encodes CASSSAGDFLEQFF.

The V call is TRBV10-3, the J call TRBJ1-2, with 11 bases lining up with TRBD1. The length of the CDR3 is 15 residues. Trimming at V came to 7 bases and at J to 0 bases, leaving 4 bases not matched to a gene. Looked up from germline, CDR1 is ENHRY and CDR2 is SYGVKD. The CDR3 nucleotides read TGTGCCATCAAGGACAGGGGGCGGCCTAACTATGGCTACACCTTC. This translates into CAIKDRGRPNYGYTF.

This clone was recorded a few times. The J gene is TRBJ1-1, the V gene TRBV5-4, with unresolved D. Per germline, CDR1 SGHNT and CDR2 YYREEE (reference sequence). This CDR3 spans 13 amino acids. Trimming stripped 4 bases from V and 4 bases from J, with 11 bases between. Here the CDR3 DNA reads TGTGCCAGCAGCCCCTACCCGAGCACTGAAGCTTTCTTT. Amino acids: CASSPYPSTEAFF.